The 19 T cell receptor beta chains reported below all come from one sample, sequenced in a study of blood T cell repertoires in COVID-19. The method was immunoSEQ multiplex PCR; TCRdb's version includes in-frame clones alone and lacks a portion of them. Of about 190,000 clones listed, 78% were seen once; the top ten hold approximately 3%. The sample comprised peripheral blood. The receptors stem from a woman older than 75 with active or convalescent COVID-19.

CDR3 bases: TGCGCCAGCAGCCAAGTTGGGGCTTCGAACACCGGGGAGCTGTTTTTT. Its protein product is CASSQVGASNTGELFF. The gene calls are TRBV4-1 and TRBJ2-2; D is perhaps TRBD1 (5 bases). This CDR3 region has 16 residues. The germline CDR1 and CDR2 sequences are MGHRA and YSYEKL. V was pared by 1 base and J by 0 bases, with 9 bases between.

The chain couples TRBV7-2 to TRBJ1-3; TRBD1 is a possible D gene (5 bases). Germline CDR1 reads SGHTA; CDR2 reads FQGNSA. V was pared by 7 bases and J by 8 bases, with 18 bases between. The CDR3 length is 14 residues. The CDR3 DNA sequence: TGTGCCAGCACTCAGGGTGGGGGAGGTGACACCATATATTTT. Its translation: CASTQGGGGDTIYF.

This chain uses TRBV5-1 with TRBJ1-4; 8 bases are shared with TRBD1. J gave up 7 bases and V 4 bases, and 6 bases lay outside the gene matches. CDR1 is SGHRS, CDR2 YFSETQ, per germline. The CDR3 is made up of 14 amino acids. The CDR3 region is CASSPGGAFEKLFF. CDR3 DNA: TGCGCCAGCAGCCCAGGGGGCGCTTTTGAAAAACTGTTTTTT.

The genes are TRBV10-1 and TRBJ2-2, with D possibly being TRBD1 (5 bases). Trimming pared 3 bases from V and 1 base from J, leaving 12 bases between. This CDR3 is built from 16 residues. The germline V gene has CDR1 WNHNN and CDR2 SYGVQD (reference sequence). The CDR3 coding sequence is TGCGCCAGCAGTGAAGGGGCGAAGGGGAACACCGGGGAGCTGTTTTTT. It translates to CASSEGAKGNTGELFF.

This chain joins TRBV5-1 and TRBJ1-2; 7 bases agree with TRBD1. CDR3 size: 18 residues. V lost 4 bases and J lost 4; bases outside the gene matches: 19. Germline CDR1 is SGHRS and CDR2 is YFSETQ. CDR3 region: CASSQAPGGGNRGYGYTF. The CDR3 bases are TGCGCCAGCAGCCAAGCACCCGGGGGCGGAAACAGGGGCTATGGCTACACCTTC. Full variable domain (outside the CDR3, taken from reference TRBV5-1 and TRBJ1-2): KAGVTQTPRYLIKTRGQQVTLSCSPISGHRSVSWYQQTPGQGLQFLFEYFSETQRNKGNFPGRFSGRQFSNSRSEMNVSTLELGDSALYLCASSQAPGGGNRGYGYTFGSGTRLTVV.

V gene TRBV11-3 combines with J gene TRBJ2-1; 7 nucleotides align to TRBD1. CDR3 length: 12 amino acids. Germline V gene data show CDR1 as SGHNT and CDR2 as YENEEA. The J segment lost 6 bases and the V segment lost 8 bases, leaving 4 bases of the junction unmatched. CDR3 nucleotides: TGTGCCAGCTCCAGGGGGTCCAATGAGCAGTTCTTC. Translating it yields CASSRGSNEQFF.

This clone occurred a few times. This CDR3 reads CASSVSGVSTDTQYF. The CDR3, as DNA: TGTGCCAGCAGCGTTAGCGGGGTTAGCACAGATACGCAGTATTTT. The rearrangement links TRBV7-6 to TRBJ2-3; 8 bases are shared with TRBD2. The CDR3 is 15 residues long. Looked up from germline, CDR1 is SGHVS and CDR2 is FNYEAQ. V lost 5 bases to trimming and J lost 0 bases; unmatched junction nucleotides: 4.

The J gene is TRBJ1-2, the V gene TRBV2; the match to TRBD1 covers 9 bases. This CDR3 is built from 10 residues. Germline trimming cut 10 bases from V and 13 bases from J; bases unmatched to any gene: 7. CDR1 and CDR2 from the germline V gene are SNHLY and FYNNEI. CDR3 region: CAIGTGWATF. CDR3 DNA sequence: TGTGCCATCGGGACAGGGTGGGCCACCTTC.

Comment on this clone: One junction end does not reproduce the germline sequence, and a read error may be involved. This chain links TRBV5-6 with TRBJ1-3; 8 nucleotides align to TRBD1. From germline, CDR1 is SGHDT and CDR2 YYEEEE. CDR3 length equals 15 residues. This CDR3 is CASSLSRQGKSSGDF. CDR3 DNA sequence: TGTGCCAGCAGCCTCAGTAGACAGGGGAAATCCTCCGGGGATTTT.

The chain recombines TRBV18 with TRBJ2-1; tentatively, D is TRBD2 (6 bases). Germline CDR1 reads KGHSH; CDR2 reads LQKENI. CDR3 length: 15 residues. With 2 bases removed from V and 8 bases from J, the gap between germline ends came to 16 bases. The CDR3: CASSPYETSRHEQFF. CDR3 DNA: TGTGCCAGCTCACCATACGAGACTAGTCGCCATGAGCAGTTCTTC.

The rearrangement links TRBV13 to TRBJ1-2, with 7 bases that match TRBD1. V trimming: 4 bases; J trimming: 4 bases; junction bases outside the gene matches: 9. The length of the CDR3 is 15 residues. In germline, CDR1 is PRHDT, CDR2 FYEKMQ (reference sequence). CDR3 sequence (DNA): TGTGCCAGCAGCTACGGACAGGCTACTGGCTATGGCTACACCTTC. Its protein is CASSYGQATGYGYTF.

The V gene is TRBV11-3, the J gene TRBJ1-1, with D unclear. The CDR3 length is 12 residues. CDR1 SGHNT and CDR2 YENEEA come from the germline V gene. Between the trimmed V and J ends, which lost 3 bases and 8 bases, there was a span of 10 bases. CDR3 nucleotide sequence: TGTGCCAGCAGCTTCGCCGGGTCGGAAGCTTTCTTT. Its translation: CASSFAGSEAFF.

The J gene is TRBJ2-1, the V gene TRBV28; the match to TRBD2 covers 7 bases. From germline, CDR1 is MDHEN and CDR2 SYDVKM. CDR3 length equals 17 residues. V shed 5 bases and J 0 bases; nucleotides not matched to a gene: 10. CDR3 sequence: CASSSGMWGSSYNEQFF. CDR3 coding DNA: TGTGCCAGCAGTAGCGGGATGTGGGGATCCTCCTACAATGAGCAGTTCTTC.

This sequence joins TRBV5-1 and TRBJ2-2, with D possibly matching TRBD1 (5 bases). The CDR3 totals 15 residues. V was cut by 7 bases and J by 4 bases, with 17 bases left in between. Per the germline V gene, CDR1 is SGHRS and CDR2 is YFSETQ. This chain's CDR3 is CASGDQGHGTGELFF. CDR3 coding DNA: TGCGCCAGCGGCGACCAAGGACATGGCACCGGGGAGCTGTTTTTT.

The table lists this clone with a few counts. The rearrangement links TRBV7-2 to TRBJ1-6; D might be TRBD1 (5 bases). The length of the CDR3 is 18 residues. Germline V gives CDR1 SGHTA, CDR2 FQGNSA. With 5 bases removed from V and 0 bases from J, the gap between germline ends came to 17 bases. The CDR3 DNA reads as TGTGCCAGCAGCCGGGGGACGGCCGATAGCTCCTATAATTCACCCCTCCACTTT. Translated: CASSRGTADSSYNSPLHF.

The chain employs TRBV2 and TRBJ2-2; no clear D. The CDR3 length is 13 residues. The germline V gene encodes CDR1 SNHLY and CDR2 FYNNEI. Trimming removed 8 bases at V and 5 bases at J, with 12 bases between. The CDR3 protein is CASRYADTGELFF. In nucleotides, the CDR3 is TGTGCCAGCCGGTATGCCGATACCGGGGAGCTGTTTTTT.

The V gene is TRBV3-1 (or the pseudogene TRBV3-2), the J gene TRBJ2-7; tentative D call: TRBD1 (8 bases). V shed 4 bases and J shed 1 base, with 14 bases lying between them. CDR3 length equals 15 residues. The germline CDR1 and CDR2 sequences are LGHDT and YNNKEL (reference sequence). CDR3 amino acids: CASSRTGGVSYEQYF. Written as DNA, the CDR3 is TGTGCCAGCAGCCGTACAGGGGGGGTATCCTACGAGCAGTACTTC.

The chain joins TRBV6-5 to TRBJ1-2, with 12 nucleotides matching TRBD1. Germline CDR1 and CDR2: MNHEY and SVGAGI. The CDR3 has 16 residues. Losses at the gene ends were 2 bases for V and 4 bases for J; bases not matched to a gene: 5. CDR3: CASSYGDRGLSYGYTF. CDR3 DNA sequence: TGTGCCAGCAGTTACGGGGACAGGGGGCTTAGCTATGGCTACACCTTC.

This CDR3 reads CASSSSLQVREKLFF. The CDR3 DNA reads as TGTGCCAGCAGCTCCTCCCTCCAGGTTCGTGAAAAACTGTTTTTT. V and J are TRBV7-2 and TRBJ1-4, with D uncertain. Per the germline V gene, CDR1 is SGHTA and CDR2 is FQGNSA. Trimming removed 4 bases at V and 7 bases at J, with 16 bases between. The CDR3 is 15 residues long.